This T cell receptor beta chain was recovered during a study of PD-1 blockade in classical Hodgkin lymphoma. Broader study findings: With respect to the repertoire differences, their causes, possibly disease activity or prior therapy, remain undefined. In newly diagnosed patients, baseline TCR diversity was reportedly below that of healthy donors.

The ends lost 2 bases at V and 8 bases at J; junction bases unmatched: 6. Germline assignment: CDR1 SGDLS and CDR2 YYNGEE. The CDR3 sequence is 13 residues long. In the case of this clone: The antigen is unknown.

Measured with immunoSEQ multiplex PCR; TCRdb has only the in-frame clones, and not every one. The sample has 47,000 or so clones; under 95% are singletons. The time point here: newly diagnosed, previously untreated cHL patient sample. Peripheral samples used as comparators were newly diagnosed, untreated classical Hodgkin lymphoma PBMCs. The sample taken for sequencing was peripheral blood mononuclear cells (PBMCs). This TCR derives from a human donor with classical Hodgkin lymphoma. This chain joins TRBV9 and TRBJ1-2, with 7 bases that match TRBD1. This chain's CDR3 is CASSVTGNGGYTF. Here the CDR3 DNA reads TGTGCCAGCAGCGTGACAGGGAATGGAGGCTACACCTTC.